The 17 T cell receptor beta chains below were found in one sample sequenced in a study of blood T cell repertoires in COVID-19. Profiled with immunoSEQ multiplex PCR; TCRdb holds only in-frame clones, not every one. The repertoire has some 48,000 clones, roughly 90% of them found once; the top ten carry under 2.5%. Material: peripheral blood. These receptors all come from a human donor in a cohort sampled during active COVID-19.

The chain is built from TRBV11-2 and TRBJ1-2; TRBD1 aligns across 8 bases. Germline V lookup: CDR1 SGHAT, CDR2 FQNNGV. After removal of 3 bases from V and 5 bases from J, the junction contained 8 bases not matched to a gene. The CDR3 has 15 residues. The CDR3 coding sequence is TGTGCCAGCAGCTTGGCTGGACAGGGAGGGTATGGCTACACCTTC. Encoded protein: CASSLAGQGGYGYTF.

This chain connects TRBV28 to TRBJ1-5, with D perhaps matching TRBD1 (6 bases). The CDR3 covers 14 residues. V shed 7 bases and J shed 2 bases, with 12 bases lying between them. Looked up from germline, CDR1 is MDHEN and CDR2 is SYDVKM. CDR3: CASTPGVGNQPQHF. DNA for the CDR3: TGTGCCAGCACCCCAGGGGTGGGCAATCAGCCCCAGCATTTT.

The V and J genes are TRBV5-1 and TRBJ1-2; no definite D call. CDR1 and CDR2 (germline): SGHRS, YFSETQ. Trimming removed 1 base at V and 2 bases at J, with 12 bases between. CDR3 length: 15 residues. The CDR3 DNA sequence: TGCGCCAGCAGCTTGAAGCTAACCGGGAACTATGGCTACACCTTC. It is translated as CASSLKLTGNYGYTF.

DNA of the CDR3: TGTGCCAGCAGCCGACAGGACAAGGGGAACTACGAGCAGTACTTC. Protein: CASSRQDKGNYEQYF. This chain links TRBV7-8 with TRBJ2-7; possibly TRBD1 for D (6 bases). The V end was cut by 5 bases, the J end by 3 bases, with 17 bases between. Per germline, CDR1 SGHVS and CDR2 FQNEAQ. This CDR3 region has 15 residues.

The CDR3: CASGGNKFAVTPEAFF. Written as DNA, the CDR3 is TGTGCCAGCGGCGGGAACAAGTTCGCAGTTACTCCTGAAGCTTTCTTT. The V gene is TRBV2, the J gene TRBJ1-1; D is uncertain. Germline V gene lookup returns CDR1 SNHLY and CDR2 FYNNEI. V was shortened by 8 bases and J by 6 bases, with 25 bases between the two germline ends. There are 16 residues in the CDR3.

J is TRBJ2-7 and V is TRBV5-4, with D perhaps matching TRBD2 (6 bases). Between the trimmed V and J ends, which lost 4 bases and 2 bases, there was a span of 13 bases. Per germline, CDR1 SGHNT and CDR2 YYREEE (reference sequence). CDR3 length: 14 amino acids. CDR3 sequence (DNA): TGTGCCAGCAGCACAGACTGGGGGGCCTACGAGCAGTACTTC. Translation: CASSTDWGAYEQYF.

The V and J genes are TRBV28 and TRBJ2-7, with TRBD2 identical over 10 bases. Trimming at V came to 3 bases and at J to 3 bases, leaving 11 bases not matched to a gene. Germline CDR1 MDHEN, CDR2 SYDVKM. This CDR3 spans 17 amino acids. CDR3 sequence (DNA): TGTGCCAGCAGTTTTGCTAGCGGGAGATATAGTGGCTACGAGCAGTACTTC. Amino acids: CASSFASGRYSGYEQYF.

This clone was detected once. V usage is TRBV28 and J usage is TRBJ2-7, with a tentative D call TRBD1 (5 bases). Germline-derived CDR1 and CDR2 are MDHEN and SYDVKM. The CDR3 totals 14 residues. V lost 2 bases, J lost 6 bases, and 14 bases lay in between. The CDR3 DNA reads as TGTGCCAGCAGTTTAGGCCTAACAGGTGGCGAGCAGTACTTC. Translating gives CASSLGLTGGEQYF.

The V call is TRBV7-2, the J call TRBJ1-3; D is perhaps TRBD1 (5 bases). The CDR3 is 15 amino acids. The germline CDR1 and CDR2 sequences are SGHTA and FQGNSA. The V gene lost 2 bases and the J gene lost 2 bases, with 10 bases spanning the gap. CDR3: CASSLSDRPGNTIYF. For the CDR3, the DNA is TGTGCCAGCAGCTTATCCGACAGACCTGGAAACACCATATATTTT. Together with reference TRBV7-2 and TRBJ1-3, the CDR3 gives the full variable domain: GAGVSQSPSNKVTEKGKDVELRCDPISGHTALYWYRQSLGQGLEFLIYFQGNSAPDKSGLPSDRFSAERTGGSVSTLTIQRTQQEDSAVYLCASSLSDRPGNTIYFGEGSWLTVV.

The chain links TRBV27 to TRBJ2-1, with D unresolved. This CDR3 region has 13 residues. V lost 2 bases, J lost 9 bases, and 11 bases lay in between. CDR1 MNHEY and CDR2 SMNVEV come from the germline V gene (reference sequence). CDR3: CASSLLPGSEQFF. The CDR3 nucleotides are TGTGCCAGCAGTTTACTTCCAGGTAGTGAGCAGTTCTTC.

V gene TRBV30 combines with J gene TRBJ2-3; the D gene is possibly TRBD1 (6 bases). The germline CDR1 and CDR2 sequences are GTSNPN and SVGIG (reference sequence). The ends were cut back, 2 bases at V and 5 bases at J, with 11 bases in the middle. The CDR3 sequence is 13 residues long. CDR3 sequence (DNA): TGTGCCTGGAGTCGGGACACCCGAGATACGCAGTATTTT. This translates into CAWSRDTRDTQYF.

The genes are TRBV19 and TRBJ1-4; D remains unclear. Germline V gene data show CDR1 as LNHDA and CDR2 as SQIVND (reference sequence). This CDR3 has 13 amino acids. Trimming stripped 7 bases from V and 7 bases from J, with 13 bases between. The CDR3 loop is CASNRVKGEKLFF. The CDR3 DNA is TGTGCCAGTAATCGGGTCAAAGGTGAAAAACTGTTTTTT.

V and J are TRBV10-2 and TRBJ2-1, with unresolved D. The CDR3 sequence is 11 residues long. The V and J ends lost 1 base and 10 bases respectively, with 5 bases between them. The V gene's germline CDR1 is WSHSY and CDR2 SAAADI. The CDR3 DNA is TGCGCCAGCAGTGAGTACACAGAGCAGTTCTTC. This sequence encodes CASSEYTEQFF.

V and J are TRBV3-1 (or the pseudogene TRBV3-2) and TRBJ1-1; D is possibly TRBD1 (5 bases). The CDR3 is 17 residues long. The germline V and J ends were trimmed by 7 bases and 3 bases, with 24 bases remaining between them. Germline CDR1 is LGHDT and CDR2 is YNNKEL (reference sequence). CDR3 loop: CASTPRISGGADTEAFF. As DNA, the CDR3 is TGTGCCAGCACCCCAAGGATCAGCGGAGGGGCGGACACTGAAGCTTTCTTT.

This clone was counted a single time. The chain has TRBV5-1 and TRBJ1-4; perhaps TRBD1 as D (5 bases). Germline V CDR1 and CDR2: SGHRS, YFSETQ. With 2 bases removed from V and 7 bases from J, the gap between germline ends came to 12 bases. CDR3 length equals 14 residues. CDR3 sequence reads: CASSFIRGSEKLFF. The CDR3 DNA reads TGCGCCAGCAGCTTTATCCGGGGGAGTGAAAAACTGTTTTTT.

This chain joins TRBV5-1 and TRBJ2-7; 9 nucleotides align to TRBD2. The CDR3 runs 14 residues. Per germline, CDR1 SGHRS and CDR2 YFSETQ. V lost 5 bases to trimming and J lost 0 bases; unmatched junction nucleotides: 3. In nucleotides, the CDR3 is TGCGCCAGCAGGGGACTAGCCAACTCCTACGAGCAGTACTTC. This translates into CASRGLANSYEQYF.

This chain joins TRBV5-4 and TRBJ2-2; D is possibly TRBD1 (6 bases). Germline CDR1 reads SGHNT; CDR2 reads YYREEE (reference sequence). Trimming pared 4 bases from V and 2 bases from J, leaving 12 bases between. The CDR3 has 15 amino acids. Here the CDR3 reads CASSSGQLNTGELFF. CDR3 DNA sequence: TGTGCCAGCAGCAGTGGACAGCTTAACACCGGGGAGCTGTTTTTT.